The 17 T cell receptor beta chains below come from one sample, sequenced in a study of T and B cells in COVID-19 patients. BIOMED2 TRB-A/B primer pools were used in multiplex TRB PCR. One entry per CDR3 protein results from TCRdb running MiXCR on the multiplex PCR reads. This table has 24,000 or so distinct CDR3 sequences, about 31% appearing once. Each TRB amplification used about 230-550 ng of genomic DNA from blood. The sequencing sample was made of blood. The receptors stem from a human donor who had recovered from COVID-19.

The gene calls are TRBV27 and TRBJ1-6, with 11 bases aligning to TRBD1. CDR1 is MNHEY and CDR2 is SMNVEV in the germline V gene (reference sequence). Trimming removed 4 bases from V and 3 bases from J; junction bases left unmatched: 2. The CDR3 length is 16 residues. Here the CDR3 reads CASSWTGGLYNSPLHF. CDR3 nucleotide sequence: TGTGCCAGCAGTTGGACAGGGGGCCTCTATAATTCACCCCTCCACTTT.

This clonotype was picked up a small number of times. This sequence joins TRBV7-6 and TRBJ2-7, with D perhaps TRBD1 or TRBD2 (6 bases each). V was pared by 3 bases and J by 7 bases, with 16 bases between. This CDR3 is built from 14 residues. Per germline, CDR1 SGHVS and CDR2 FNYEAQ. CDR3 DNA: TGTGCCAGCAGCTTCGAAAGGGGGGAAGAGGAGCAGTACTTC. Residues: CASSFERGEEEQYF.

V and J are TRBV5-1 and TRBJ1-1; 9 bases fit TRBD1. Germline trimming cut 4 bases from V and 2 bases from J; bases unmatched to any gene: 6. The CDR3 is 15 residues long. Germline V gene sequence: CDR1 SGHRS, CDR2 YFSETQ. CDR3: CASSVQGAPNTEAFF. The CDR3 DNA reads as TGCGCCAGCAGCGTACAGGGGGCCCCCAACACTGAAGCTTTCTTT.

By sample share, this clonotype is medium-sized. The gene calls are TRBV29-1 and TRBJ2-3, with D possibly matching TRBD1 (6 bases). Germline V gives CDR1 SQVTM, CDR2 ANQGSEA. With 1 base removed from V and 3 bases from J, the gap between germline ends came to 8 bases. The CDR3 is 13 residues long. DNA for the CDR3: TGCAGCGTTGAAGTAGGGGGAACAGATACGCAGTATTTT. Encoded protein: CSVEVGGTDTQYF.

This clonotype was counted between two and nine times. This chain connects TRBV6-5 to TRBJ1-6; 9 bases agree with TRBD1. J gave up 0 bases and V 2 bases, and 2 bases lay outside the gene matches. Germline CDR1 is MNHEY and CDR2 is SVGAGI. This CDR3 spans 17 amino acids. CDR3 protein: CASSYTGGLSYNSPLHF. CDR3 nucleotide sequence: TGTGCCAGCAGTTACACAGGGGGCCTCTCCTATAATTCACCCCTCCACTTT.

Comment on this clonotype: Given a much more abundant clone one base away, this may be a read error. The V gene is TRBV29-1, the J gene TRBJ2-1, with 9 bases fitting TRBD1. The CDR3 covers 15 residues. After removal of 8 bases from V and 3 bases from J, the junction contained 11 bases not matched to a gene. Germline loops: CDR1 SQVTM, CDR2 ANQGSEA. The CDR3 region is CSTGTGKSFYNEQFF. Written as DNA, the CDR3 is TGCAGCACCGGGACAGGGAAAAGCTTCTACAATGAGCAGTTCTTC.

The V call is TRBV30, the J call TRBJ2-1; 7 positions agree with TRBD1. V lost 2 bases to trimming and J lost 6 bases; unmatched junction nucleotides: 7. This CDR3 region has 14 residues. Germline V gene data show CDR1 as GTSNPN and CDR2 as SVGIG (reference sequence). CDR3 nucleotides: TGTGCCTGGAGTATCGCCACAGGGGCCAATGAGCAGTTCTTC. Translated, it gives CAWSIATGANEQFF. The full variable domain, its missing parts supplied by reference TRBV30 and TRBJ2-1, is SQTIHQWPATLVQPVGSPLSLECTVEGTSNPNLYWYRQAAGRGLQLLFYSVGIGQISSEVPQNLSASRPQDRQFILSSKKLLLSDSGFYLCAWSIATGANEQFFGPGTRLTVL.

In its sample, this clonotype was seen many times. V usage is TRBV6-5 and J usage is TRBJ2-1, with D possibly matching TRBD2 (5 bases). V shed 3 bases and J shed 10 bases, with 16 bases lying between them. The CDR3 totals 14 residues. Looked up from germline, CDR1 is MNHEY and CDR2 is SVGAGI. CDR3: CASSYQAGRLEQFF. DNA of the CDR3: TGTGCCAGCAGTTATCAAGCTGGACGACTAGAGCAGTTCTTC.

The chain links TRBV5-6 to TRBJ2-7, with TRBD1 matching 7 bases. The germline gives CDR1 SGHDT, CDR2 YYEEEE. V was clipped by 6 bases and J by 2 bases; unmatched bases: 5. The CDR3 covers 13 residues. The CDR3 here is CASTRDRAYEQYF. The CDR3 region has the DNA TGTGCCAGCACCCGGGACAGAGCCTACGAGCAGTACTTC.

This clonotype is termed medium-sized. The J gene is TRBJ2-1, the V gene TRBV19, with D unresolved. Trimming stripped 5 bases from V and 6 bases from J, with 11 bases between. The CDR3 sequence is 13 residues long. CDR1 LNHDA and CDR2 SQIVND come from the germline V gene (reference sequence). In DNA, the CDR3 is TGTGCCAGTAGTTTGGAGTTTCGCAATGAGCAGTTCTTC. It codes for CASSLEFRNEQFF.

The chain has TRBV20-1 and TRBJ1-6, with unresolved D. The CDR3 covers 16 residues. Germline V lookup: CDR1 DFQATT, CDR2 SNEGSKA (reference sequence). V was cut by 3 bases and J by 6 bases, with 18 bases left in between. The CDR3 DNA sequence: TGCAGTGCTAGCGTCTCCGGGAGAAGCGGTAATTCACCCCTCCACTTT. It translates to CSASVSGRSGNSPLHF.

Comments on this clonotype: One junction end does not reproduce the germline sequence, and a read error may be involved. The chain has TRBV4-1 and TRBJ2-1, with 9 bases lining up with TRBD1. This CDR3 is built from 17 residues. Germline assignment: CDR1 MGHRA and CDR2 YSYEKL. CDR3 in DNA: TGTGCCAGCAGCCAGAGGGTAGGGACAGGGTATTACAATGAGCAGTTCTTC. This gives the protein CASSQRVGTGYYNEQFF.

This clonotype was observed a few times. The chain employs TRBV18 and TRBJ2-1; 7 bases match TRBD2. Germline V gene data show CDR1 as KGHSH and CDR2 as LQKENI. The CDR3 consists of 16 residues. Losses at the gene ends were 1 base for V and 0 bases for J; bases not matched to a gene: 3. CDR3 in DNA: TGTGCCAGCTCACCACAACCGGGGGGCTCCTACAATGAGCAGTTCTTC. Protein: CASSPQPGGSYNEQFF. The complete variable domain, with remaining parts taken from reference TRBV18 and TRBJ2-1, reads NAGVMQNPRHLVRRRGQEARLRCSPMKGHSHVYWYRQLPEEGLKFMVYLQKENIIDESGMPKERFSAEFPKEGPSILRIQQVVRGDSAAYFCASSPQPGGSYNEQFFGPGTRLTVL.

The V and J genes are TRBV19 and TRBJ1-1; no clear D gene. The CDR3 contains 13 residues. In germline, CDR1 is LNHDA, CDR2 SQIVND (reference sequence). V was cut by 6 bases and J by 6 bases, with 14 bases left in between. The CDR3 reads CASSHLGKPEAFF. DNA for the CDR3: TGTGCCAGTAGCCATTTGGGGAAACCTGAAGCTTTCTTT.

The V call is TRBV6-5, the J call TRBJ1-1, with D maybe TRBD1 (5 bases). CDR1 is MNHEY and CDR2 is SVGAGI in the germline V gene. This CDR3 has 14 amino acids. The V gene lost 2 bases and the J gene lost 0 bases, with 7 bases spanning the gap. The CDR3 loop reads CASSYTGMNTEAFF. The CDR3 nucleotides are TGTGCCAGCAGTTACACAGGAATGAACACTGAAGCTTTCTTT.

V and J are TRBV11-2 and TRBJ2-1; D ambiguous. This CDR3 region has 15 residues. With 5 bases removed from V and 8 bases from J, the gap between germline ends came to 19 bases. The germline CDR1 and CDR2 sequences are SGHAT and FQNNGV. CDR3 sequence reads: CASSPHPIFTDEQFF. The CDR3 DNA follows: TGTGCCAGCAGCCCACACCCTATTTTCACAGATGAGCAGTTCTTC.

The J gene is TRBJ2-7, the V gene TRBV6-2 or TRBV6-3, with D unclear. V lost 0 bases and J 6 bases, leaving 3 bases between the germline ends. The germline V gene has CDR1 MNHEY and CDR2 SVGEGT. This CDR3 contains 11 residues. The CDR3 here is CASSYSGEQYF. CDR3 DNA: TGTGCCAGCAGTTACTCAGGCGAGCAGTACTTC.